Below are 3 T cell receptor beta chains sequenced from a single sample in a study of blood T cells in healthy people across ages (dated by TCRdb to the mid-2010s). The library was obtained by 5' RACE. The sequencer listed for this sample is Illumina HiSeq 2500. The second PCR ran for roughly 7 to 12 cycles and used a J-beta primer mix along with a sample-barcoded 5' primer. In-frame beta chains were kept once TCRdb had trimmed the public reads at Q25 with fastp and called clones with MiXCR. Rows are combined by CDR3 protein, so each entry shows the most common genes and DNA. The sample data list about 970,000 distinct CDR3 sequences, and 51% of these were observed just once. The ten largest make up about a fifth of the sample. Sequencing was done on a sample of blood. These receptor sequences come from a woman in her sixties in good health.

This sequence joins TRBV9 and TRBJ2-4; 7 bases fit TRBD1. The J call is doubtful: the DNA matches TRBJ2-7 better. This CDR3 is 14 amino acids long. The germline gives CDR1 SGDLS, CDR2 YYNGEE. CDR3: CASSFGTDNYEQYF. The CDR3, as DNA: TGTGCCAGCAGCTTTGGGACAGACAACTACGAGCAGTACTTC.

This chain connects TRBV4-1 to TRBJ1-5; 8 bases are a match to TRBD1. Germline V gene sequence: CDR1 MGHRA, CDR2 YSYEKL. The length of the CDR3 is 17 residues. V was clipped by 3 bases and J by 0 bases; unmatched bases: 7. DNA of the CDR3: TGCGCCAGCAGCCAGAGAGTGACAGGGGTTAGCAATCAGCCCCAGCATTTT. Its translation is CASSQRVTGVSNQPQHF.

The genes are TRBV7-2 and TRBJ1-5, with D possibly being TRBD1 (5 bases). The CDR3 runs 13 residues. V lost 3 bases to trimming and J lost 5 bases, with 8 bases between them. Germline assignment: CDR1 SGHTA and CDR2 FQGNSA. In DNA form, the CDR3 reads TGTGCCAGCAGCTTGGGACTCTATCAGCCCCAGCATTTT. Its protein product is CASSLGLYQPQHF. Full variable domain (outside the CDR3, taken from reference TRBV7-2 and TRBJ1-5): GAGVSQSPSNKVTEKGKDVELRCDPISGHTALYWYRQSLGQGLEFLIYFQGNSAPDKSGLPSDRFSAERTGGSVSTLTIQRTQQEDSAVYLCASSLGLYQPQHFGDGTRLSIL.